The 13 T cell receptor beta chains given below trace back to one sample, sequenced in a study of cytomegalovirus exposure and HLA in healthy donors. In the PCR, 60 Vbeta and 13 Jbeta primers were used. Generated by immunoSEQ multiplex PCR, the TCRdb table keeps only in-frame clones and is missing some. This table lists about 130,000 clones. Sequencing was carried out using PBMCs. These receptors were obtained from a man aged 25-45 years in good health and CMV-seronegative.

The chain links TRBV4-1 to TRBJ2-5; a weak D match, TRBD1 (5 bases). The CDR3 is 14 amino acids. CDR1 and CDR2 (germline): MGHRA, YSYEKL. Trimming removed 1 base from V and 5 bases from J, with 11 bases in between. The CDR3 is CASSQGGPRETQYF. Written as DNA, the CDR3 is TGCGCCAGCAGCCAAGGGGGCCCCAGGGAGACCCAGTACTTC.

For this clone: One end of the junction does not line up with germline, which may come from a read error. The chain recombines TRBV11-3 with TRBJ2-1; possible D gene TRBD2, 5 bases. CDR1 SGHNT and CDR2 YENEEA come from the germline V gene. The CDR3 extends over 13 amino acids. CDR3 sequence reads: CASSLEAGDEQFF. CDR3 DNA: TGTGCCAGCAGCCTAGAAGCCGGGGATGAGCAGTTCTTC. The complete variable domain, with remaining parts taken from reference TRBV11-3 and TRBJ2-1, reads EAGVVQSPRYKIIEKKQPVAFWCNPISGHNTLYWYLQNLGQGPELLIRYENEEAVDDSQLPKDRFSAERLKGVDSTLKIQPAELGDSAVYLCASSLEAGDEQFFGPGTRLTVL.

This sequence joins TRBV6-1 and TRBJ1-1; 9 bases are a match to TRBD1. The V and J ends lost 6 bases and 10 bases, in that order; junction bases with no gene match: 9. The germline V gene has CDR1 MNHNS and CDR2 SASEGT. This CDR3 has 13 residues. CDR3 nucleotides: TGTGCCAGCAGCCCGACGACAGGGGGGCGAGCTTTCTTT. It specifies CASSPTTGGRAFF.

The CDR3 reads CASSPRWGPTNYGYTF. The CDR3 DNA reads as TGTGCCAGCAGCCCTAGGTGGGGGCCAACTAACTATGGCTACACCTTC. J is TRBJ1-2 and V is TRBV7-2; TRBD1 might be the D (6 bases). Trimming removed 5 bases from V and 0 bases from J, with 16 bases in between. The germline gives CDR1 SGHTA, CDR2 FQGNSA. CDR3 size: 16 residues.

The rearrangement joins TRBV30 to TRBJ1-2, with 12 bases lining up with TRBD1. This CDR3 spans 14 amino acids. Germline loops: CDR1 GTSNPN, CDR2 SVGIG (reference sequence). With 5 bases clipped from V and 8 bases from J, the junction kept 9 bases outside the gene matches. CDR3 bases: TGTGCCTGGGGCCCGGGACAGGGGGCATTCGGCTACACCTTC. It codes for CAWGPGQGAFGYTF.

The chain carries TRBV6-1 and TRBJ2-7; D perhaps matches TRBD1 (6 bases). The V end lost 6 bases, the J end lost 4 bases, and 16 bases lay between the germline ends. The CDR3 loop spans 14 amino acids. Germline V CDR1 and CDR2: MNHNS, SASEGT. CDR3 nucleotide sequence: TGTGCCAGCAGGGGACCCAACAGGGCATACGAGCAGTACTTC. Translation: CASRGPNRAYEQYF.

V is TRBV7-9 and J is TRBJ1-2, with D perhaps matching TRBD1 (5 bases). Germline assignment: CDR1 SEHNR and CDR2 FQNEAQ (reference sequence). Between the trimmed V and J ends, which lost 5 bases and 2 bases, there was a span of 12 bases. The CDR3 consists of 14 residues. The DNA for the CDR3 is TGTGCCAGCAGCATAACGGCAGGGAACTATGGCTACACCTTC. It translates to CASSITAGNYGYTF.

A word on this clone: This CDR3 is also generated by other DNA sequences in the sample. The chain uses TRBV7-2 and TRBJ2-7; tentatively, D is TRBD2 (6 bases). Germline-derived CDR1 and CDR2 are SGHTA and FQGNSA. CDR3 size: 14 residues. The V and J ends lost 1 base and 2 bases respectively, with 9 bases between them. The CDR3 loop reads CASSLGLATYEQYF. CDR3 nucleotide sequence: TGTGCCAGCAGCTTAGGGCTAGCGACCTACGAGCAGTACTTC.

The chain is built from TRBV30 and TRBJ2-4; 11 bases are shared with TRBD2. Losses at the gene ends were 8 bases for V and 5 bases for J; bases not matched to a gene: 2. The length of the CDR3 is 12 residues. Germline V gene sequence: CDR1 GTSNPN, CDR2 SVGIG (reference sequence). CDR3 loop: CALLAGENIQYF. CDR3 nucleotide sequence: TGTGCCCTACTAGCGGGAGAAAACATTCAGTACTTC.

The chain couples TRBV27 to TRBJ2-3, with a tentative D call TRBD2 (5 bases). Germline CDR1 reads MNHEY; CDR2 reads SMNVEV (reference sequence). Trimming cost V 4 bases and J 5 bases, with 7 bases left between them. CDR3 length: 12 residues. The CDR3 DNA sequence: TGTGCCAGCAGTTACGGGGAAGATACGCAGTATTTT. Translating gives CASSYGEDTQYF.

Notes on this clone: One junction end does not reproduce the germline sequence, and a read error may be involved. J is TRBJ2-3 and V is TRBV19, with TRBD2 matching 8 bases. The CDR3 totals 15 residues. The V gene's germline CDR1 is LNHDA and CDR2 SQIVND (reference sequence). The CDR3, as DNA: TGTGCCAGTGGTATATCGCGGGAGGTTACAGATACGCAGTATTTT. Encoded protein: CASGISREVTDTQYF.

The J gene is TRBJ1-4, the V gene TRBV11-2; possibly TRBD1 for D (5 bases). Between the trimmed V and J ends, which lost 4 bases and 7 bases, there was a span of 13 bases. The V gene's germline CDR1 is SGHAT and CDR2 FQNNGV. This CDR3 is built from 14 residues. CDR3: CASSSRGGGEKLFF. The CDR3, as DNA: TGTGCCAGCAGCTCGAGGGGCGGGGGTGAAAAACTGTTTTTT.

V is TRBV27 and J is TRBJ1-1; 10 bases are a match to TRBD1. The CDR3 covers 16 residues. CDR1 and CDR2 (germline): MNHEY, SMNVEV (reference sequence). V gave up 5 bases and J gave up 5 bases; unmatched junction bases: 11. CDR3 loop: CASSPRQGAVGTEAFF. CDR3 in DNA: TGTGCCAGCAGTCCGCGACAGGGGGCGGTTGGGACTGAAGCTTTCTTT.